A selection of T cell receptor beta chains follows, all from one sample in a study of blood T cell repertoires in COVID-19. Measured with immunoSEQ multiplex PCR; TCRdb has only the in-frame clones, and not every one. Of 540,000 or so clones listed, around nine tenths are singletons. The sequencing input was peripheral blood. All receptors derive from a woman between 50 and 59 years old with COVID-19, enrolled during active disease. The CDR3 runs from the conserved cysteine through the conserved F or W. Fields, in order: D gene, clone size, J gene, V gene, CDR3 DNA, CDR3 protein. A D gene is named only where the DNA matches it firmly. Clone size is given for some rows only: seen once, a few or many times, or a class if the clone is expanded.

>TRBD1|-|TRBJ1-1|TRBV27
TGTGCCAGCAGTATCCGGGACAGGGGCACTGAAGCTTTCTTT
CASSIRDRGTEAFF
>-|once|TRBJ1-2|TRBV6-1
TGTGCCAGCAGTGAAGTCAGGGCGGAGTATGGCTACACCTTC
CASSEVRAEYGYTF
>-|-|TRBJ2-7|TRBV12-3/TRBV12-4
TGTGCCAGCACCCCAACACCGCCCGAGCAGTACTTC
CASTPTPPEQYF
>TRBD1|-|TRBJ1-1|TRBV10-3
TGTGCCATTGCCCAGGGGGACACTGAAGCTTTCTTT
CAIAQGDTEAFF
>TRBD1|-|TRBJ1-1|TRBV5-4
TGTGCCAGCAGCACGGGCAGGGGGTTAATAGGGAACACTGAAGCTTTCTTT
CASSTGRGLIGNTEAFF
>-|-|TRBJ1-1|TRBV6-4
TGTGCCAGCAGTGCCACCCCGGGGAACACTGAAGCTTTCTTT
CASSATPGNTEAFF
>-|-|TRBJ1-1|TRBV6-5
TGTGCCAGCAGGACCCTCGGGACACCGAGGGAGTTCTTT
CASRTLGTPREFF
>-|-|TRBJ2-3|TRBV4-1
TGCGCCAGCAGTCCTCAGGGAGGTGACACAGATACGCAGTATTTT
CASSPQGGDTDTQYF
>-|-|TRBJ1-6|TRBV3-1/TRBV3-2
TGTGCCAGCAGCCCCGGGGAGAGCTCCTATAATTCACCCCTCCACTTT
CASSPGESSYNSPLHF
>TRBD1|few|TRBJ2-2|TRBV3-1/TRBV3-2
TGTGCCAGCACCCAGGGGGCGGTGGGGACCGGGGAGCTGTTTTTT
CASTQGAVGTGELFF
>-|once|TRBJ1-2|TRBV11-1
TGTGCCAGCAGCTTAGCTCCAGGGGCTAACTATGGCTACACCTTC
CASSLAPGANYGYTF
>-|-|TRBJ2-7|TRBV2
TGTGCCAGCAAGAGGGAGAGCTCCTACGAGCAGTACTTC
CASKRESSYEQYF
>-|-|TRBJ2-2|TRBV19
TGTGCCAGTAGTATAGGGCAGGGCACCGGGGAGCTGTTTTTT
CASSIGQGTGELFF
>TRBD2|-|TRBJ2-3|TRBV3-1/TRBV3-2
TGTGCCAGCAGCCCCCTACTAGCGGGGGGCCCAGATACGCAGTATTTT
CASSPLLAGGPDTQYF
>-|-|TRBJ1-1|TRBV6-1
TGTGCCAGCAGTGAATATAACACTGAAGCTTTCTTT
CASSEYNTEAFF
>TRBD2|-|TRBJ2-5|TRBV3-1/TRBV3-2
TGTGCCAGCAGCCAAGGGGCGGGGGGGCTGAAAGAGACCCAGTACTTC
CASSQGAGGLKETQYF
>TRBD1|-|TRBJ2-5|TRBV5-5
TGTGCCAGCAGCTCCGGGACAGAAGAGACCCAGTACTTC
CASSSGTEETQYF
>-|-|TRBJ2-2|TRBV28
TGTGCCAGCAGACAACGAGGAAACACCGGGGAGCTGTTTTTT
CASRQRGNTGELFF
>TRBD1|-|TRBJ2-3|TRBV29-1
TGCAGCGTTGAAGGGGGGGACAGGGGGCCCGATACGCAGTATTTT
CSVEGGDRGPDTQYF
>-|-|TRBJ1-4|TRBV5-8
TGTGCCAGCAGCTTTTCGGCGGCCCCTCCCGGTGAAAAACTGTTTTTT
CASSFSAAPPGEKLFF
>-|-|TRBJ2-2|TRBV2
TGTGCCAGCTGGGCTCGTAACACCGGGGAGCTGTTTTTT
CASWARNTGELFF
>-|-|TRBJ1-1|TRBV7-8
TGTGCCAGCAGCTTAGTTCCCCAGGGGATGAACACTGAAGCTTTCTTT
CASSLVPQGMNTEAFF
>-|-|TRBJ1-6|TRBV11-3
TGTGCCAGCAGCTTACCCCCCAAAACAGAACCTAATTCACCCCTCCACTTT
CASSLPPKTEPNSPLHF
>-|-|TRBJ1-1|TRBV30
TGTGCCTGGAGTGGTGTGGCTGCTTCAAGGAACACTGAAGCTTTCTTT
CAWSGVAASRNTEAFF
>-|-|TRBJ2-2|TRBV9
TGTGCCAGCAGCGTTCTCCCCGGGGAGCTGTTTTTT
CASSVLPGELFF
>-|once|TRBJ1-1|TRBV7-8
TGTGCCAGCAGCTACGGGGAGAACACTGAAGCTTTCTTT
CASSYGENTEAFF